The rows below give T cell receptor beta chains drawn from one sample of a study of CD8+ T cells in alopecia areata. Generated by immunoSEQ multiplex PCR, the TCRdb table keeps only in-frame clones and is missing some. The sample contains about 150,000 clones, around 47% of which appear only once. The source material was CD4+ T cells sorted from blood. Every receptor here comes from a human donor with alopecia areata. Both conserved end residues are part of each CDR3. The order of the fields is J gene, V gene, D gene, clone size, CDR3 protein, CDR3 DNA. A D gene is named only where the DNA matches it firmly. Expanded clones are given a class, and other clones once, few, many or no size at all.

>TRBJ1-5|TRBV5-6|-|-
CASSLLGHLSNQPQHF
TGTGCCAGCAGCTTGTTAGGTCACCTTAGCAATCAGCCCCAGCATTTT
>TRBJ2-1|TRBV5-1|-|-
CASSLGAGLPNEQFF
TGCGCCAGCAGCTTGGGGGCGGGGCTGCCCAATGAGCAGTTCTTC
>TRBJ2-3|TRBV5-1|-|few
CASSLEWGNTQYF
TGCGCCAGCAGCTTGGAGTGGGGCAATACGCAGTATTTT
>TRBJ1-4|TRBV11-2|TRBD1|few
CASSPGTGLNEKLFF
TGTGCCAGCAGCCCAGGGACAGGGCTTAATGAAAAACTGTTTTTT
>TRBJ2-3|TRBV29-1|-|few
CSVDKAGNMYF
TGCAGCGTTGATAAGGCCGGGAACATGTATTTT
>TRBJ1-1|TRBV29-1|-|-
CSVVRRLNTEAFF
TGCAGCGTTGTGCGACGGCTGAACACTGAAGCTTTCTTT
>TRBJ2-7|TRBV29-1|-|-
CSSSGPGDEQYF
TGCAGCTCCTCCGGGCCTGGGGACGAGCAGTACTTC
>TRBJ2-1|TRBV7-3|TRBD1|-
CASSLNRGNEQFF
TGTGCCAGCAGCCTCAACAGGGGCAATGAGCAGTTCTTC
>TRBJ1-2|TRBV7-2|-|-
CASSAMDNSPGYTF
TGTGCCAGCAGCGCAATGGACAATTCCCCGGGCTACACCTTC
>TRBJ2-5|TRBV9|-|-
CASSPPSSIQETQYF
TGTGCCAGCAGCCCACCCAGCAGCATCCAAGAGACCCAGTACTTC
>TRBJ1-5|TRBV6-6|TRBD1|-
CASRTGDRGRNQPQHF
TGTGCCAGCAGAACCGGCGACAGGGGTCGCAATCAGCCCCAGCATTTT
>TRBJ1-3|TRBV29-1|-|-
CSVESGNTIYF
TGCAGCGTGGAAAGTGGAAACACCATATATTTT
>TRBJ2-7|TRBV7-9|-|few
CASSRPGPGYEQYF
TGTGCCAGCAGCCGACCCGGACCGGGCTACGAGCAGTACTTC
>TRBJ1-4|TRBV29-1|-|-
CSVGNEKLFF
TGCAGCGTTGGAAACGAAAAACTGTTTTTT
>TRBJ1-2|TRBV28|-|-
CASSRDLTYGYTF
TGTGCCAGCAGCCGGGACCTCACCTATGGCTACACCTTC
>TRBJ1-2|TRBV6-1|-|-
CASTPGVGGYTF
TGTGCCAGCACGCCAGGGGTAGGTGGCTACACCTTC
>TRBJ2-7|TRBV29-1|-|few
CSVDKGGEQYF
TGCAGCGTTGACAAGGGGGGCGAGCAGTACTTC
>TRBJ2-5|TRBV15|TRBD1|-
CATSRVTGSVETQYF
TGTGCCACCAGCAGGGTGACAGGGAGTGTCGAGACCCAGTACTTC
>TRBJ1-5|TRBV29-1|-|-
CSVEWAGISNQPQHF
TGCAGCGTTGAATGGGCTGGGATTAGCAATCAGCCCCAGCATTTT
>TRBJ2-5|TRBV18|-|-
CASSPMEVETQYF
TGTGCCAGCTCACCCATGGAGGTTGAGACCCAGTACTTC
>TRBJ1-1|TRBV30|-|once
CAWSVRQTNTEAFF
TGTGCCTGGAGTGTACGACAGACGAACACTGAAGCTTTCTTT
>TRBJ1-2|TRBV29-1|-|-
CSARPGGAGSGYTF
TGCAGCGCCCGGCCCGGGGGGGCTGGTTCTGGCTACACCTTC
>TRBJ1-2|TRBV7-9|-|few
CASSLVGYTF
TGTGCCAGCAGCTTAGTCGGCTACACCTTC
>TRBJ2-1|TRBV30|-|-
CAWTSGRRHEQFF
TGTGCCTGGACTTCTGGCCGGCGGCATGAGCAGTTCTTC
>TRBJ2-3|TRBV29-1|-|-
CSVEIVGADTQYF
TGCAGCGTTGAAATAGTTGGGGCAGATACGCAGTATTTT
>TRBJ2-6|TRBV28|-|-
CASRDRDVLSISGANVLTF
TGTGCCAGCAGGGACCGCGATGTGTTGTCGATCTCTGGGGCCAACGTCCTGACTTTC
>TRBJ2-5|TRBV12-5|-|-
CASGLAQGETQYF
TGTGCTAGTGGTTTGGCCCAGGGCGAGACCCAGTACTTC
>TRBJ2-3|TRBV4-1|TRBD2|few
CASSHLAGVRDTQYF
TGCGCCAGCAGCCACCTAGCGGGAGTGAGAGATACGCAGTATTTT
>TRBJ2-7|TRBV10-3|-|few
CAISESSEQYF
TGTGCCATCAGTGAGTCGTCCGAGCAGTACTTC
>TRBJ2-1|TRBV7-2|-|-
CASSLDRNEQFF
TGTGCCAGCAGCTTAGATCGCAATGAGCAGTTCTTC